The 27 T cell receptor beta chains given below trace back to one sample, sequenced in a study of shared clonotypes between healthy human individuals. TCRdb's table, derived via immunoSEQ multiplex PCR, lists solely in-frame clones and lacks some. The sample comprises 500,000 to 700,000 clones, approximately 95% of which are singletons, and about 0.11% rests with the top ten. CD8 cells regarded as naive lacked CD45RO, were positively chosen for CCR7, and omitted terminally differentiated effector memory CD45RA+ cells. Sample: naive CD8+ T cells sorted from blood. These receptors originate from a woman aged 25-40 years in good health.

This clone has only one observation. The V and J genes are TRBV10-3 and TRBJ2-2; D not resolved. Trimming took off 2 bases at V and 0 bases at J, with 13 bases between the two ends. CDR1 is ENHRY and CDR2 is SYGVKD in the germline V gene. The CDR3 has 17 amino acids. CDR3: CAISEPHRAPNTGELFF. CDR3 DNA sequence: TGTGCCATCAGTGAGCCCCACCGGGCCCCGAACACCGGGGAGCTGTTTTTT.

V is TRBV4-2 and J is TRBJ2-6, with D unresolved. Germline CDR1 and CDR2: LGHNA and YNFKEQ. The germline V and J ends were trimmed by 0 bases and 1 base, with 19 bases remaining between them. This CDR3 has 20 residues. CDR3 loop: CASSQEGMSARISGANVLTF. DNA for the CDR3: TGTGCCAGCAGCCAAGAGGGAATGTCCGCCCGAATTTCTGGGGCCAACGTCCTGACTTTC.

Points on this clone: The sample carries other DNA sequences with the same CDR3. The CDR3 is CASSLENTDTQYF. CDR3 in DNA: TGTGCCAGCAGCTTAGAGAATACAGATACGCAGTATTTT. This chain joins TRBV7-9 and TRBJ2-3; the D is unclear. The CDR3 length is 13 residues. The V end lost 1 base, the J end lost 3 bases, and 5 bases lay between the germline ends. Germline CDR1 and CDR2: SEHNR and FQNEAQ (reference sequence). The complete variable domain, with remaining parts taken from reference TRBV7-9 and TRBJ2-3, reads DTGVSQNPRHKITKRGQNVTFRCDPISEHNRLYWYRQTLGQGPEFLTYFQNEAQLEKSRLLSDRFSAERPKGSFSTLEIQRTEQGDSAMYLCASSLENTDTQYFGPGTRLTVL.

The chain has TRBV27 and TRBJ2-7; 8 bases line up with TRBD1. Germline CDR1 reads MNHEY; CDR2 reads SMNVEV (reference sequence). V gave up 0 bases and J gave up 3 bases; unmatched junction bases: 4. The CDR3 extends over 15 amino acids. This chain's CDR3 is CASSLSFGQGYEQYF. The CDR3 DNA follows: TGTGCCAGCAGTTTATCGTTCGGACAGGGCTACGAGCAGTACTTC.

The CDR3 coding sequence is TGTGCCAGCAGTTTTTACGGAAGGCAGTACTTC. Residues: CASSFYGRQYF. The J gene is TRBJ2-7, the V gene TRBV28; D gene ambiguous. Trimming pared 3 bases from V and 9 bases from J, leaving 9 bases between. The germline gives CDR1 MDHEN, CDR2 SYDVKM. This CDR3 has 11 amino acids.

The rearrangement joins TRBV19 to TRBJ1-2; 7 bases agree with TRBD1. Germline V gene lookup returns CDR1 LNHDA and CDR2 SQIVND (reference sequence). V shed 6 bases, J shed 4 bases, and the junction held 11 bases outside the gene matches. This CDR3 is 15 amino acids long. CDR3 sequence: CASRGGRARPYGYTF. The CDR3 nucleotides read TGTGCCAGTAGAGGGGGCAGGGCGAGACCCTATGGCTACACCTTC.

V gene TRBV4-2 combines with J gene TRBJ2-1; D is perhaps TRBD2 (6 bases). The CDR3 extends over 17 amino acids. V was cut by 0 bases and J by 0 bases, with 12 bases left in between. The germline CDR1 and CDR2 sequences are LGHNA and YNFKEQ. CDR3 in amino acids: CASSQEGGASSYNEQFF. CDR3 in DNA: TGTGCCAGCAGCCAAGAGGGCGGGGCTAGCTCCTACAATGAGCAGTTCTTC.

The chain combines TRBV4-2 with TRBJ2-7; D may be TRBD2 (6 bases). Germline CDR1 is LGHNA and CDR2 is YNFKEQ. The CDR3 has 14 residues. The germline V and J ends were trimmed by 1 base and 0 bases, with 7 bases remaining between them. This CDR3 reads CASSQVGGSYEQYF. The CDR3 region has the DNA TGTGCCAGCAGCCAAGTCGGGGGCTCCTACGAGCAGTACTTC.

The V and J genes are TRBV27 and TRBJ2-1; TRBD2 aligns across 9 bases. This CDR3 comprises 17 residues. V shed 5 bases and J 0 bases; nucleotides not matched to a gene: 8. CDR1 is MNHEY and CDR2 is SMNVEV in the germline V gene (reference sequence). The CDR3 sequence: CASSRTSAKSSYNEQFF. DNA for the CDR3: TGTGCCAGCAGTAGGACTAGCGCCAAGAGCTCCTACAATGAGCAGTTCTTC.

In its sample, this clone was seen a few times. The chain employs TRBV13 and TRBJ1-1; D gene ambiguous. V lost 1 base and J lost 11, with 8 bases in between. The CDR3 extends over 11 amino acids. CDR1 and CDR2 from the germline V gene are PRHDT and FYEKMQ (reference sequence). The CDR3 loop reads CASSLAGRAFF. The DNA of the CDR3 is TGTGCCAGCAGCTTAGCGGGAAGGGCTTTCTTT.

The CDR3 DNA follows: TGTGCCAGCAGCCAAGTTTGGTACGAGCAGTACTTC. As protein: CASSQVWYEQYF. This chain connects TRBV14 to TRBJ2-5; D gene uncertain. The closer fit of TRBJ2-7 to the DNA end suggests the J call may be wrong. The CDR3 totals 12 residues. CDR1 SGHDN and CDR2 FVKESK come from the germline V gene.

This clone has a single count. The chain couples TRBV9 to TRBJ1-5, with D unresolved. Looked up from germline, CDR1 is SGDLS and CDR2 is YYNGEE. The CDR3 extends over 13 amino acids. Trimming took 3 bases from V and 6 from J, leaving 10 bases between them. The CDR3 loop reads CASSGGSSQPQHF. The CDR3 DNA reads TGTGCCAGCAGCGGAGGCAGCTCTCAGCCCCAGCATTTT.

In DNA form, the CDR3 reads TGCAGCGGATCGACAGGGATCTACGAGCAGTACTTC. Protein sequence: CSGSTGIYEQYF. The chain has TRBV29-1 and TRBJ2-7; 7 bases line up with TRBD1. Germline-derived CDR1 and CDR2 are SQVTM and ANQGSEA. This CDR3 has 12 residues. The V gene end was trimmed by 7 bases and the J gene end by 3 bases; junction bases not matched to a gene: 6.

The rearrangement links TRBV7-6 to TRBJ2-3; the D gene is possibly TRBD1 (6 bases). V was pared by 6 bases and J by 2 bases, with 12 bases between. CDR3 size: 14 residues. CDR1 and CDR2 from the germline V gene are SGHVS and FNYEAQ. For the CDR3, the DNA is TGTGCCAGCAGTCTAGACAGGACCACAGATACGCAGTATTTT. As protein: CASSLDRTTDTQYF.

The CDR3 DNA sequence: TGTGCCAGCAGCTTGGCCGAGCGGGAGGGCCGACACAATGAGCAGTTCTTC. This sequence encodes CASSLAEREGRHNEQFF. This chain links TRBV5-4 with TRBJ2-1; 10 bases are shared with TRBD2. J lost 5 bases, V lost 0 bases, and 8 bases had no gene match. The germline V gene has CDR1 SGHNT and CDR2 YYREEE (reference sequence). The CDR3 is made up of 17 amino acids.

This clone was counted a single time. The chain is built from TRBV9 and TRBJ2-1; perhaps D is TRBD1 or TRBD2 (5 bases each). The CDR3 runs 14 residues. Trimming removed 0 bases from V and 6 bases from J, with 10 bases in between. Germline CDR1 is SGDLS and CDR2 is YYNGEE. CDR3 sequence: CASSVDGTSNEQFF. The CDR3 nucleotides read TGTGCCAGCAGCGTAGATGGGACCAGCAATGAGCAGTTCTTC.

V and J are TRBV27 and TRBJ2-7; 13 nucleotides agree with TRBD2. The CDR3 consists of 15 residues. V shed 5 bases, J shed 5 bases, and the junction held 6 bases outside the gene matches. In germline, CDR1 is MNHEY, CDR2 SMNVEV (reference sequence). CDR3 DNA sequence: TGTGCCAGCAGTCCACTAGCGGGAGGGCTCCACGAGCAGTACTTC. Its protein is CASSPLAGGLHEQYF.

The chain links TRBV27 to TRBJ2-1, with no clear D. The CDR3 runs to 13 residues. CDR1 is MNHEY and CDR2 is SMNVEV in the germline V gene (reference sequence). V was shortened by 3 bases and J by 3 bases, with 6 bases between the two germline ends. The CDR3 DNA sequence: TGTGCCAGCAGTTTGGACGTCTACAATGAGCAGTTCTTC. Translating gives CASSLDVYNEQFF.

This chain connects TRBV11-3 to TRBJ2-3; 10 positions match TRBD1. The CDR3 sequence is 15 residues long. The J segment lost 3 bases and the V segment lost 3 bases, leaving 3 bases of the junction unmatched. Germline CDR1 and CDR2: SGHNT and YENEEA. CDR3 DNA: TGTGCCAGCAGCTTTCGGGGACAGGGGACAGATACGCAGTATTTT. This gives the protein CASSFRGQGTDTQYF.

The chain links TRBV5-1 to TRBJ2-7; D may correspond to TRBD1 or TRBD2 (5 bases each). This CDR3 is 15 amino acids long. V lost 0 bases to trimming and J lost 0 bases, with 10 bases between them. Germline lookup yields CDR1 SGHRS and CDR2 YFSETQ. The CDR3 is CASSLAPGPSYEQYF. The CDR3 bases are TGCGCCAGCAGCTTGGCCCCGGGGCCCTCCTACGAGCAGTACTTC.

The chain employs TRBV6-5 and TRBJ1-1; D is perhaps TRBD1 (5 bases). This CDR3 spans 14 amino acids. Trimming pared 0 bases from V and 7 bases from J, leaving 12 bases between. The germline gives CDR1 MNHEY, CDR2 SVGAGI. The CDR3 DNA reads TGTGCCAGCAGTTACTCTCGGCAGGGAATTGAAGCTTTCTTT. This encodes CASSYSRQGIEAFF.

The J gene is TRBJ1-3, the V gene TRBV2; D remains unclear. This CDR3 has 14 residues. The V end lost 3 bases, the J end lost 2 bases, and 8 bases lay between the germline ends. Germline CDR1 is SNHLY and CDR2 is FYNNEI. In DNA, the CDR3 is TGTGCCAGCAGTGAGGGCAGAGCTGGAAACACCATATATTTT. Translation: CASSEGRAGNTIYF. Combining the CDR3 with reference TRBV2 and TRBJ1-3 gives the whole variable domain EPEVTQTPSHQVTQMGQEVILRCVPISNHLYFYWYRQILGQKVEFLVSFYNNEISEKSEIFDDQFSVERPDGSNFTLKIRSTKLEDSAMYFCASSEGRAGNTIYFGEGSWLTVV.

This chain links TRBV4-1 with TRBJ2-1; perhaps TRBD2 as D (6 bases). The CDR3 spans 14 residues. In germline, CDR1 is MGHRA, CDR2 YSYEKL. The V end lost 4 bases, the J end lost 4 bases, and 11 bases lay between the germline ends. The CDR3 here is CASSPRDSYNEQFF. The CDR3 DNA reads TGCGCCAGCAGCCCCCGGGACTCGTACAATGAGCAGTTCTTC.

The rearrangement links TRBV19 to TRBJ2-7, with D perhaps matching TRBD2 (5 bases). The CDR3 has 14 residues. V lost 3 bases, J lost 7 bases, and 16 bases lay in between. Per germline, CDR1 LNHDA and CDR2 SQIVND (reference sequence). Written as DNA, the CDR3 is TGTGCCAGTAGTATGGCCCTAGACCCGGGGGAGCAGTACTTC. Translating it yields CASSMALDPGEQYF.

Remarks on this clone: This specimen includes other DNA sequences encoding the same CDR3. The CDR3 loop reads CASSLRLATDTQYF. As DNA, the CDR3 is TGTGCCAGCAGTTTGAGACTAGCGACGGATACGCAGTATTTT. V gene TRBV28 combines with J gene TRBJ2-3, with 8 nucleotides matching TRBD2. The CDR3 totals 14 residues. The germline gives CDR1 MDHEN, CDR2 SYDVKM. V shed 3 bases and J 6 bases; nucleotides not matched to a gene: 5.

This sequence joins TRBV27 and TRBJ2-4; 8 bases agree with TRBD1. Germline trimming cut 6 bases from V and 1 base from J; bases unmatched to any gene: 2. The CDR3 has 14 residues. Germline V gene sequence: CDR1 MNHEY, CDR2 SMNVEV (reference sequence). The CDR3 nucleotides are TGTGCCAGCAGCGACAGGGGTGCCAAAAACATTCAGTACTTC. Protein: CASSDRGAKNIQYF.

The rearrangement links TRBV9 to TRBJ2-1; TRBD2 agrees at 7 bases. The germline V gene encodes CDR1 SGDLS and CDR2 YYNGEE. The CDR3 contains 14 residues. Trimming at V came to 3 bases and at J to 6 bases, leaving 6 bases not matched to a gene. The DNA for the CDR3 is TGTGCCAGCAGCGGGTGGGGAGGGCGCAATGAGCAGTTCTTC. This codes for CASSGWGGRNEQFF.